This is a list of T cell receptor beta chains from one sample in a study of OX40 agonist ivuxolimab in advanced cancers. The repertoire was sequenced with immunoSEQ multiplex PCR; TCRdb's copy has only in-frame clones and lacks some. The top ten hold 4.5% to 5% of the sample, which has 65,000 or so clones, roughly 80% seen once. The input for sequencing was CD4+ or CD8+ T cells sorted from blood, taken in a trial of the OX40 agonist ivuxolimab. Receptors were obtained from an adult with an advanced solid tumor such as melanoma, head and neck, liver or kidney cancer. CDR3s include the opening cysteine and the closing phenylalanine or tryptophan. The D gene is left open where the match is weak. Clone size is stated in some rows and not others, as once, few, many or a class when expanded.

v_gene	d_gene	abundance	j_gene	CDR3aa	CDR3nt
TRBV13	NA	NA	TRBJ1-1	CASSRGRPNTEAFF	TGTGCCAGCAGCAGAGGACGGCCGAACACTGAAGCTTTCTTT
TRBV7-7	NA	NA	TRBJ2-2	CASSLGPTGELFF	TGTGCTAGCAGCTTGGGTCCCACCGGGGAGCTGTTTTTT
TRBV6-5	NA	NA	TRBJ1-2	CASSYSIGYYGYTF	TGTGCCAGCAGTTACTCGATAGGCTACTATGGCTACACCTTC
TRBV4-2	NA	few	TRBJ2-3	CASSQERIDTQYF	TGTGCCAGCAGCCAAGAGAGGATAGATACGCAGTATTTT
TRBV28	NA	NA	TRBJ2-7	CASSVTGNEQYF	TGTGCCAGCAGTGTAACAGGGAACGAGCAGTACTTC
TRBV10-1	NA	NA	TRBJ1-6	CASSESTSPLHF	TGCGCCAGCAGTGAGTCGACTTCACCCCTCCACTTT
TRBV6-6	NA	NA	TRBJ2-3	CASSYGQLRTDTQYF	TGTGCCAGCAGTTACGGTCAATTACGCACAGATACGCAGTATTTT
TRBV4-1	NA	NA	TRBJ1-1	CASSEIQGTEAFF	TGCGCCAGCAGCGAAATCCAGGGGACTGAAGCTTTCTTT
TRBV7-2	NA	NA	TRBJ2-1	CASARGGNEQFF	TGTGCCAGCGCCCGTGGGGGGAATGAGCAGTTCTTC
TRBV6-1	NA	NA	TRBJ1-1	CAISRGENTEAFF	TGTGCCATTTCCCGAGGAGAAAACACTGAAGCTTTCTTT
TRBV5-1	NA	once	TRBJ1-2	CASSLGQGTGYGYTF	TGCGCCAGCAGCTTGGGTCAGGGGACTGGCTATGGCTACACCTTC
TRBV15	NA	NA	TRBJ1-5	CATSRLGWAGDDQPQHF	TGTGCCACCAGCAGACTCGGGTGGGCAGGGGACGATCAGCCCCAGCATTTT
TRBV11-2	TRBD2	NA	TRBJ2-7	CASAPGREGPYEQYF	TGTGCCAGCGCCCCGGGGCGGGAGGGCCCCTACGAGCAGTACTTC
TRBV2	NA	NA	TRBJ1-5	CASSVAQSNNQPQHF	TGTGCCAGCAGTGTGGCGCAGTCCAACAATCAGCCCCAGCATTTT
TRBV5-4	TRBD1	NA	TRBJ1-2	CASSPGQGGWYGYTF	TGTGCCAGCAGCCCCGGACAGGGTGGGTGGTATGGCTACACCTTC
TRBV28	TRBD1	NA	TRBJ2-5	CASSSGQGQETQYF	TGTGCCAGCAGTTCAGGACAGGGACAAGAGACCCAGTACTTC
TRBV18	TRBD1	NA	TRBJ2-7	CATQATGQGKEQYF	TGTGCCACCCAGGCCACGGGACAGGGTAAAGAGCAGTACTTC
TRBV30	TRBD1	NA	TRBJ1-4	CAWSVSPGGTIEKLFF	TGTGCCTGGAGTGTAAGCCCAGGGGGCACGATTGAAAAACTGTTTTTT
TRBV5-1	NA	NA	TRBJ2-5	CASSSTGDPQETQYF	TGCGCCAGCAGCTCCACAGGCGACCCTCAAGAGACCCAGTACTTC
TRBV30	TRBD2	NA	TRBJ2-2	CAYQGLAGVEGELFF	TGTGCCTACCAGGGACTAGCGGGAGTTGAAGGGGAGCTGTTTTTT
TRBV5-4	NA	NA	TRBJ2-7	CASSLGGAPSYEQYF	TGTGCCAGCAGCTTGGGAGGGGCGCCGTCCTACGAGCAGTACTTC
TRBV5-4	NA	NA	TRBJ1-3	CASSLPGQGTNTIYF	TGTGCCAGCAGCTTACCGGGACAAGGAACGAACACCATATATTTT
TRBV18	NA	NA	TRBJ2-5	CASSPKQQETQYF	TGTGCCAGCTCACCGAAGCAGCAAGAGACCCAGTACTTC
TRBV6-5	NA	few	TRBJ1-6	CASGTSAYYSPLHF	TGTGCCAGCGGCACTAGTGCCTACTATTCACCCCTCCACTTT
TRBV6-5	NA	once	TRBJ1-1	CASSSPGGRGRTEAFF	TGTGCCAGCAGTTCCCCCGGGGGGCGAGGAAGGACTGAAGCTTTCTTT
TRBV7-9	NA	NA	TRBJ1-2	CASSLTANYGYTF	TGTGCCAGCAGCTTAACAGCTAACTATGGCTACACCTTC
TRBV7-2	NA	NA	TRBJ2-1	CASSLVGRGGNNEQFF	TGTGCCAGCAGCTTAGTGGGCAGGGGCGGAAACAATGAGCAGTTCTTC
TRBV2	TRBD1	NA	TRBJ2-7	CASSDVDQGAEEQYF	TGTGCCAGCAGTGACGTAGACCAGGGGGCGGAGGAGCAGTACTTC
TRBV4-2	NA	few	TRBJ1-1	CASSQDFIGRNTEAFF	TGTGCCAGCAGCCAAGATTTTATAGGACGGAACACTGAAGCTTTCTTT
TRBV7-9	NA	NA	TRBJ1-3	CASSLVVRGRASSGNTIYF	TGTGCCAGCAGCTTAGTGGTTCGCGGCAGGGCCTCCTCTGGAAACACCATATATTTT
TRBV6-4	NA	NA	TRBJ2-7	CASLRLGSYEQYF	TGTGCCAGCCTAAGACTAGGCTCCTACGAGCAGTACTTC
TRBV2	TRBD1	once	TRBJ1-1	CASSLQGARNTEAFF	TGTGCCAGCAGTCTGCAGGGGGCGCGGAACACTGAAGCTTTCTTT
TRBV6-5	NA	NA	TRBJ1-4	CASSNRQEKLFF	TGTGCCAGCAGCAACAGACAGGAAAAACTGTTTTTT
TRBV18	NA	NA	TRBJ2-5	CASSPPGDSETQYF	TGTGCCAGCTCACCCCCAGGCGACTCAGAGACCCAGTACTTC
TRBV7-2	NA	NA	TRBJ2-1	CASSRTDYSYNEQFF	TGTGCCAGCAGCCGGACGGACTACTCCTACAATGAGCAGTTCTTC
TRBV6-1	NA	NA	TRBJ1-2	CASVEALGGHGYTF	TGTGCCAGCGTTGAGGCCCTCGGGGGGCATGGCTACACCTTC
TRBV19	NA	NA	TRBJ1-5	CASSLSNQPQHF	TGTGCCAGTAGTCTGAGCAATCAGCCCCAGCATTTT
TRBV5-6	TRBD1	NA	TRBJ1-4	CASSTLGTATNEKLFF	TGTGCCAGCAGCACCTTAGGGACAGCTACTAATGAAAAACTGTTTTTT
TRBV5-1	NA	once	TRBJ2-7	CASSRQGLGNEQYF	TGCGCCAGCAGCCGCCAGGGGCTCGGAAACGAGCAGTACTTC
TRBV9	NA	few	TRBJ2-2	CASSVRSTGELFF	TGTGCCAGCAGCGTAAGGAGCACCGGGGAGCTGTTTTTT
TRBV15	NA	NA	TRBJ1-3	CATSTGASGNTIYF	TGTGCCACCAGCACAGGGGCCTCTGGAAACACCATATATTTT
TRBV9	NA	few	TRBJ1-2	CASSVPSLGEGYTF	TGTGCCAGCAGCGTACCCTCCTTGGGAGAAGGCTACACCTTC
TRBV27	TRBD2	NA	TRBJ2-7	CASSPGLAGVYEQYF	TGTGCCAGCAGTCCGGGACTAGCGGGAGTTTACGAGCAGTACTTC
TRBV9	NA	NA	TRBJ2-7	CASSALPTEDYEQYF	TGTGCCAGCAGCGCCCTTCCTACGGAAGACTACGAGCAGTACTTC
TRBV4-3	NA	NA	TRBJ1-5	CASSQDYSRGGQPQHF	TGCGCCAGCAGCCAAGATTATAGCAGGGGCGGTCAGCCCCAGCATTTT
TRBV6-5	NA	NA	TRBJ2-3	CASRRQQSTDTQYF	TGTGCCAGCAGGCGACAGCAAAGCACAGATACGCAGTATTTT
TRBV7-5	NA	once	TRBJ2-7	CASSLNSIPGEQYF	TGTGCCAGCAGCTTGAATTCTATTCCGGGGGAGCAGTACTTC
TRBV7-2	TRBD1	NA	TRBJ1-2	CASSSRQGSFYGYTF	TGTGCCAGCAGCTCAAGACAGGGGTCGTTCTATGGCTACACCTTC
TRBV19	TRBD1	once	TRBJ1-2	CASSIAYRGPNYGYTF	TGTGCCAGTAGTATCGCCTACAGGGGGCCCAACTATGGCTACACCTTC
TRBV15	TRBD2	NA	TRBJ2-5	CATSRGRLAGVGETQYF	TGTGCCACCAGCAGGGGCAGACTAGCGGGGGTGGGAGAGACCCAGTACTTC
TRBV28	NA	NA	TRBJ2-1	CASSLSPGEQFF	TGTGCCAGCAGTTTATCGCCGGGAGAGCAGTTCTTC
TRBV7-9	NA	NA	TRBJ2-3	CASSFSSEDTQYF	TGTGCCAGCAGCTTTAGCAGCGAAGATACGCAGTATTTT
TRBV5-1	TRBD1	NA	TRBJ1-2	CASSLEGTAYGYTF	TGCGCCAGCAGCTTGGAGGGGACAGCTTATGGCTACACCTTC
TRBV2	NA	once	TRBJ2-5	CASNWQGIRETQYF	TGTGCCAGCAACTGGCAGGGAATAAGAGAGACCCAGTACTTC
TRBV6-1	TRBD1	once	TRBJ1-1	CASSEEGDRGSPEAFF	TGTGCCAGCAGTGAAGAGGGGGACAGGGGTAGTCCTGAAGCTTTCTTT
TRBV6-1	TRBD2	NA	TRBJ2-1	CASSAGTSGNNEQFF	TGTGCCAGCAGTGCCGGGACTAGCGGAAACAATGAGCAGTTCTTC